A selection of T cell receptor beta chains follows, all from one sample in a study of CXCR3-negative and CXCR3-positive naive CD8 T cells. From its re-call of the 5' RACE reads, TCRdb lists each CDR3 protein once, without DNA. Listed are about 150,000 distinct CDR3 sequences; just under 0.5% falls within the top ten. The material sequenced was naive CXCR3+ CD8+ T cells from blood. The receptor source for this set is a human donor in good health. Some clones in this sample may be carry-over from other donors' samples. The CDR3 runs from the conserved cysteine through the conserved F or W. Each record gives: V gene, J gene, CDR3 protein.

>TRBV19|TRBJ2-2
CASSMVSGTGELFF
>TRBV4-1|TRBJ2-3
CASSQAPPGTSGGTDTQYF
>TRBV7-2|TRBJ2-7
CASSKRERPYEQYF
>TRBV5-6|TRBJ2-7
CASSSWGTGHYEQYF
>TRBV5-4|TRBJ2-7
CASSFKFIRDNNYEQYF
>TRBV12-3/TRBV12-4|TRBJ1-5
CASSFTQVNQPQHF
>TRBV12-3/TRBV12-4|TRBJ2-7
CASSFSDRGAKEQYF
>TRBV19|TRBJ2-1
CASSIARTRYFYNEQFF
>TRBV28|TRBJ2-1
CASSGVNEQFF
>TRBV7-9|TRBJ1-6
CASRDGTVNSPLHF
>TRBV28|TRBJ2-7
CASNHRDPEQYF
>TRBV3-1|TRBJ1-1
CASSQAGIIEAFF
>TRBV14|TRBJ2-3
CASSPFPGGAPTDTQYF
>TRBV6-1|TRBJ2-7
CASSEAGPTYEQYF
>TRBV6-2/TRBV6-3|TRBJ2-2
CASSYQPGELFF
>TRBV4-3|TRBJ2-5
CASSQRRDTLLETQYF
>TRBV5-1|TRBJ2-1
CASSFRDREDNEQFF
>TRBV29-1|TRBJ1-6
CSVADGTRYNSPLHF
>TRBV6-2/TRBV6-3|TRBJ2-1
CASSYFPGNEQFF
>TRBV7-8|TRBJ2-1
CASTPRLAHNEQFF
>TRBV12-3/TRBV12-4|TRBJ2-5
CASSLNRGPETQYF
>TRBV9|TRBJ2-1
CASSAGLVNEQFF